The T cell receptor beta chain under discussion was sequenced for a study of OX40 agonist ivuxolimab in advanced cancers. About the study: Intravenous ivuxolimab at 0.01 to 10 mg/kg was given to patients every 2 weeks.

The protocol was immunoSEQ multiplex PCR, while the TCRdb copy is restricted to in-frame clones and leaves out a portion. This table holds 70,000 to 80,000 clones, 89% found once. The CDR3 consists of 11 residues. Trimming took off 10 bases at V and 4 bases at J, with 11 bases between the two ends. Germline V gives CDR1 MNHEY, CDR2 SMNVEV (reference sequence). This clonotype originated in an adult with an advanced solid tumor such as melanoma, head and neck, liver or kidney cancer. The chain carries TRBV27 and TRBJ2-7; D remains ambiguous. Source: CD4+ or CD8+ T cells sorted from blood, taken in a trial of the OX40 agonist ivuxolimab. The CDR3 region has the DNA TGTGCCACCTCGAACAAATACGAGCAGTACTTC. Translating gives CATSNKYEQYF.